Presented here are 2 T cell receptor beta chains from one specimen sequenced in a study of T-cell reconstitution after alpha-beta-depleted transplantation in children. Unique molecular identifiers were used to barcode this TCRbeta library. TCRdb analysed the PCR reads with MiXCR anew, one entry per CDR3 protein. This table holds 700,000 or so distinct CDR3 sequences, over 10% found once. Sample: PBMCs, taken before TCRalphabeta/CD19-depleted stem cell transplant. The receptors were gathered from a girl aged 2 to 9 with congenital amegakaryocytic thrombocytopenia, due to receive a stem cell transplant.

This clonotype was picked up many times. V and J are TRBV12-3 or TRBV12-4 and TRBJ1-1, with TRBD1 matching 9 bases. This CDR3 region has 16 residues. V dropped 6 bases and J dropped 3; count of bases not matched to a gene: 11. The CDR3 DNA follows: TGTGCCAGCAGACGAACAGGGGGCCCTCAAGACACTGAAGCTTTCTTT. This encodes CASRRTGGPQDTEAFF.

This clonotype was found many times. The chain carries TRBV12-3 or TRBV12-4 and TRBJ1-1, with D perhaps TRBD1 (5 bases). The CDR3 length is 13 residues. V shed 2 bases and J shed 6 bases, with 10 bases lying between them. The CDR3 loop is CASSLSGVAEAFF. The CDR3 region has the DNA TGTGCCAGCAGTTTATCGGGGGTTGCTGAAGCTTTCTTT.